The entry that follows covers one T cell receptor (beta chain) sequence. These data belong to a study of T cell responses to AZD1222 COVID-19 vaccine. Study at large: Second-dose recipients at about 4 or about 12 weeks were treated as one pooled group.

This CDR3 contains 15 residues. V lost 5 bases and J 3 bases, leaving 17 bases between the germline ends. Per the germline V gene, CDR1 is MNHEY and CDR2 is SVGAGI. Clones were read by immunoSEQ multiplex PCR, and TCRdb kept only the in-frame ones, dropping some. This table has roughly 140,000 clones, approximately 90% appearing once. The clonotype originates from an adult in good health. The sample here was peripheral blood, taken on day 0 of AZD1222 vaccination. The chain couples TRBV6-5 to TRBJ2-7; D remains unclear. Here the CDR3 DNA reads TGTGCCAGCAGTCTAGTAGGACCGAGAAACTACGAGCAGTACTTC. Protein sequence: CASSLVGPRNYEQYF.